The 4 T cell receptor beta chains given below trace back to one sample, sequenced in a study of STAT5B mutations in CD4+ large granular lymphocyte leukemia. Clones were sequenced by immunoSEQ multiplex PCR, and TCRdb holds only the in-frame ones, with some missing. The data contain around 30,000 clones, less than 80% of them singletons. Material for sequencing was CD4+ T cells from blood buffy coats. These receptor sequences come from a human donor in good health.

This chain connects TRBV29-1 to TRBJ2-1; weak D call: TRBD1 (5 bases). The germline V gene encodes CDR1 SQVTM and CDR2 ANQGSEA. Trimming took 1 base from V and 7 from J, leaving 14 bases between them. The CDR3 extends over 14 amino acids. As DNA, the CDR3 is TGCAGCGTTGAAGTAGGGGCCCTTGGAAATGAGCAGTTCTTC. This sequence encodes CSVEVGALGNEQFF.

In its sample, this clone was seen once. The genes are TRBV23-1 and TRBJ2-7; D is possibly TRBD2 (5 bases). TRBV23-1 qualifies as an ORF whose function is uncertain. V lost 0 bases to trimming and J lost 5 bases, with 8 bases between them. The CDR3 spans 13 residues. DNA for the CDR3: TGCGCCAGCAGTCAATCGTCCGGGGACGAGCAGTACGTC. Translated: CASSQSSGDEQYV.

By frequency in the sample, this clone is medium-sized. The chain is built from TRBV9 and TRBJ2-1; D might be TRBD2 (6 bases). Germline V lookup: CDR1 SGDLS, CDR2 YYNGEE. The CDR3 has 15 amino acids. The germline V and J ends were trimmed by 0 bases and 6 bases, with 13 bases remaining between them. Here the CDR3 reads CASSVGREMFNEQFF. DNA for the CDR3: TGTGCCAGCAGCGTAGGACGGGAGATGTTCAATGAGCAGTTCTTC.

The V call is TRBV7-2, the J call TRBJ2-5; D gene unclear. Trimming left V 5 bases short and J 2 bases short, with 15 bases between. The CDR3 extends over 15 amino acids. Germline V gene lookup returns CDR1 SGHTA and CDR2 FQGNSA. DNA of the CDR3: TGTGCCAGCAGCATCAATCGAGCCCGACAAGAGACCCAGTACTTC. This encodes CASSINRARQETQYF.